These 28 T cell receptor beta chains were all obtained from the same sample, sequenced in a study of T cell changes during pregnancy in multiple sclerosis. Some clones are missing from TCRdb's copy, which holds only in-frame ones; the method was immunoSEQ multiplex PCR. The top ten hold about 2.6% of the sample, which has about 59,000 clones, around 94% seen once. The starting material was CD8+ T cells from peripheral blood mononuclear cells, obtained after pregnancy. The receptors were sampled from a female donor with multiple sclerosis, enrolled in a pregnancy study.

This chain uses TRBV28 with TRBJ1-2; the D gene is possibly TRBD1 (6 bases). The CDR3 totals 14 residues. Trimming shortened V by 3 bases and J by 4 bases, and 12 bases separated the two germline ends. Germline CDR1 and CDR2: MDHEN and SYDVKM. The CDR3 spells CASSFLTGFYGYTF. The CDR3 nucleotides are TGTGCCAGCAGTTTTTTGACAGGCTTCTATGGCTACACCTTC.

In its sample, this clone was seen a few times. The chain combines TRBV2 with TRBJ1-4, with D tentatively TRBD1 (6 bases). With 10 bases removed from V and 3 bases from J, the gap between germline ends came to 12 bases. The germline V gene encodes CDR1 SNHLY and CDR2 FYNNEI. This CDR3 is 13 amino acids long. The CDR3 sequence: CANQGRANEKLFF. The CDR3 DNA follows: TGTGCCAACCAGGGGAGAGCTAATGAAAAACTGTTTTTT.

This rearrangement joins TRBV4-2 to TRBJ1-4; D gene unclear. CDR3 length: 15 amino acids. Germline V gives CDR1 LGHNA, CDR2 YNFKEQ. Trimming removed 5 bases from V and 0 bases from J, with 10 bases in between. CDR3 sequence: CASSARDSTNEKLFF. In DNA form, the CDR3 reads TGTGCCAGCAGCGCGCGGGATTCAACTAATGAAAAACTGTTTTTT.

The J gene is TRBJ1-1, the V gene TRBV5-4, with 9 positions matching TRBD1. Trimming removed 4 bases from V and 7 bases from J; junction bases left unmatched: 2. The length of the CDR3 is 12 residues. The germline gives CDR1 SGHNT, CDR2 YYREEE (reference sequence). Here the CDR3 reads CASSGQGSEAFF. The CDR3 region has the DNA TGTGCCAGCAGCGGACAGGGGAGTGAAGCTTTCTTT.

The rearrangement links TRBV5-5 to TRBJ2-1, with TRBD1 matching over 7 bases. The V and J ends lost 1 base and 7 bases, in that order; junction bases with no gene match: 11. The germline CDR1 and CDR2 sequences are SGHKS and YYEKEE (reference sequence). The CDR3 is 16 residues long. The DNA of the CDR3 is TGTGCCAGCAGCTTGTTCGGAAAGGGGGCGGGTAATGAGCAGTTCTTC. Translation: CASSLFGKGAGNEQFF.

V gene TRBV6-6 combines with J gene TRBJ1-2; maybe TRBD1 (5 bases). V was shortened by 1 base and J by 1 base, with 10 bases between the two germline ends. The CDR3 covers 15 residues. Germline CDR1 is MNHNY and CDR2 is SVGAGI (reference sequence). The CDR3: CASSYLEGLNYGYTF. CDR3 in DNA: TGTGCCAGCAGTTACTTGGAGGGACTTAACTATGGCTACACCTTC.

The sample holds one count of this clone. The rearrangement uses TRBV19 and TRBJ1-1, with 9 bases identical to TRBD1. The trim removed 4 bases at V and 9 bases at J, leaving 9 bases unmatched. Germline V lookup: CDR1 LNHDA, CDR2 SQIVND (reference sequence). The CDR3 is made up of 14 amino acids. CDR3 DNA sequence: TGTGCCAGTAGTACTCCCGGGACAGGGCTCAAAGCTTTCTTT. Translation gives CASSTPGTGLKAFF.

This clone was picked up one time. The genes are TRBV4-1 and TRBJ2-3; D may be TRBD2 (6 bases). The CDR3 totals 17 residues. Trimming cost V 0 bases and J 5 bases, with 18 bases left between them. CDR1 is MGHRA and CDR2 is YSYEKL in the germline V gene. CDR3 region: CASSQDQVKEGGDTQYF. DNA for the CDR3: TGCGCCAGCAGCCAAGATCAGGTGAAGGAGGGCGGAGATACGCAGTATTTT.

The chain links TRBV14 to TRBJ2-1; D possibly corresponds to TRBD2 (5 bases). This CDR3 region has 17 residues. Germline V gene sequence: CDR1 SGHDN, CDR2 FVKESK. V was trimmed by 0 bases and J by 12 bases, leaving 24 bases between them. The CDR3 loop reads CASSQDRGRVPRSVQFF. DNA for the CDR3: TGTGCCAGCAGCCAAGATCGGGGTAGGGTCCCGCGTTCTGTGCAGTTCTTC.

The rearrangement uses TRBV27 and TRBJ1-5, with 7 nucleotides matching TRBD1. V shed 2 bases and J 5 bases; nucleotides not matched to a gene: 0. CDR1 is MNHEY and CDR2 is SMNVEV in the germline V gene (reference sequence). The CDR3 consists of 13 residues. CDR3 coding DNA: TGTGCCAGCAGTTTAGGACAGGATCAGCCCCAGCATTTT. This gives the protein CASSLGQDQPQHF.

Written as DNA, the CDR3 is TGTGCCAGCAGTGAGTCGGCGGGAGCGGGCACAGATACGCAGTATTTT. Translating it yields CASSESAGAGTDTQYF. The genes are TRBV6-4 and TRBJ2-3; 7 nucleotides align to TRBD2. This CDR3 has 16 residues. V shed 3 bases and J 1 base; nucleotides not matched to a gene: 7. Germline V lookup: CDR1 MRHNA, CDR2 SNTAGT.

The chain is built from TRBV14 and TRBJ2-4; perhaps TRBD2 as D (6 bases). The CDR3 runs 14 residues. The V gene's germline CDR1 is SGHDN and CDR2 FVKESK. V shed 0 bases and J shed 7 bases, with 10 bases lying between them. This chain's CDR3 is CASSQEDLANIQYF. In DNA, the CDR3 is TGTGCCAGCAGCCAAGAAGATCTAGCGAACATTCAGTACTTC.

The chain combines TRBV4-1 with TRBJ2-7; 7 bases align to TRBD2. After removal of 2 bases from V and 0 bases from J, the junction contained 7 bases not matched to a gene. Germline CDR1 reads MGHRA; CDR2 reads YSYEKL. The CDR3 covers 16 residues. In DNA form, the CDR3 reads TGCGCCAGCAGCCAATTCTCGGGACTACCCTCCTACGAGCAGTACTTC. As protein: CASSQFSGLPSYEQYF.

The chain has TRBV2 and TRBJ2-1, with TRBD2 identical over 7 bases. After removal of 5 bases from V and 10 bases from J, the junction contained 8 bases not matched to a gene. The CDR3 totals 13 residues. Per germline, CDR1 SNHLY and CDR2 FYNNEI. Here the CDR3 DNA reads TGTGCCAGCAGTTCCTGGCGGGACTACGAGCAGTTCTTC. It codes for CASSSWRDYEQFF.

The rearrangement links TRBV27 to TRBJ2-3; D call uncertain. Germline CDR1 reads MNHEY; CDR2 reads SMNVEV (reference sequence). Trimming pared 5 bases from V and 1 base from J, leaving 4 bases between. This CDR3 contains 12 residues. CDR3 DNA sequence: TGTGCCAGCAGTCGGGGCACAGATACGCAGTATTTT. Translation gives CASSRGTDTQYF.

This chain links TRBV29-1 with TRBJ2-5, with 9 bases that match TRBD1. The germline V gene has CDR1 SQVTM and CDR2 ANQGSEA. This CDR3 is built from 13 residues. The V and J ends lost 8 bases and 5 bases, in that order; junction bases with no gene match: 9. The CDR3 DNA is TGCAGCCTACTTACAGGGGGCAGCGAGACCCAGTACTTC. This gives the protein CSLLTGGSETQYF.

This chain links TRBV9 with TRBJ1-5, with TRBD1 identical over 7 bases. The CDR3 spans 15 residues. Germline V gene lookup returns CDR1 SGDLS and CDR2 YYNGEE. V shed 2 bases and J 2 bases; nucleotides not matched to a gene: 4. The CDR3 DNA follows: TGTGCCAGCAGCGTTAGGGGGCCAGGCAATCAGCCCCAGCATTTT. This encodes CASSVRGPGNQPQHF.

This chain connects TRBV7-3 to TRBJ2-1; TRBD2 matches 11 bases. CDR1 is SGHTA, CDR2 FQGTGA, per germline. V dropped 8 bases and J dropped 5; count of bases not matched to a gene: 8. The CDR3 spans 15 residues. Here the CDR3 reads CASSSSGRTNNEQFF. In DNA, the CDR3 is TGTGCCAGCTCTTCTAGCGGGAGGACAAACAATGAGCAGTTCTTC. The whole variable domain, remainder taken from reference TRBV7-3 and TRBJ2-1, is GAGVSQTPSNKVTEKGKYVELRCDPISGHTALYWYRQSLGQGPEFLIYFQGTGAADDSGLPNDRFFAVRPEGSVSTLKIQRTERGDSAVYLCASSSSGRTNNEQFFGPGTRLTVL.

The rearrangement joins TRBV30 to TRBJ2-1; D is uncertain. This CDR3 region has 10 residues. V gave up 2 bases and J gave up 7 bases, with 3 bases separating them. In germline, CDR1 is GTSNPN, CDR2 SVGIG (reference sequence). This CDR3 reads CAWSLNEQFF. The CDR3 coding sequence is TGTGCCTGGAGTCTAAATGAGCAGTTCTTC.

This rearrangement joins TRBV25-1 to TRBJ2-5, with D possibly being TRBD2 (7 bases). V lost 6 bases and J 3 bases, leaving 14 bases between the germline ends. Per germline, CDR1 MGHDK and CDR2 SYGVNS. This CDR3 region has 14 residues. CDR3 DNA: TGTGCCAGCAGGGACGAGGGGGGGGAAGAGACCCAGTACTTC. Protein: CASRDEGGEETQYF.

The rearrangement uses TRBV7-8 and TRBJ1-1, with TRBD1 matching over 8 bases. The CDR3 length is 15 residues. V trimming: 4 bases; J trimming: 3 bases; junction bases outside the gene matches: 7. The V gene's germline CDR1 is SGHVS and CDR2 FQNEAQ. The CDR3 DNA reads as TGTGCCAGCAGCTACTCGGGACAGGCGGACACTGAAGCTTTCTTT. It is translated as CASSYSGQADTEAFF.

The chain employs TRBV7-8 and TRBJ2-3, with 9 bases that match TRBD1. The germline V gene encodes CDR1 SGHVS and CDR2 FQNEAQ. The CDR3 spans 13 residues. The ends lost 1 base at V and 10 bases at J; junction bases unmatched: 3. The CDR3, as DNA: TGTGCCAGCAGCTTAGGACAGGGGGTTTCGCAGTATTTT. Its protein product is CASSLGQGVSQYF.

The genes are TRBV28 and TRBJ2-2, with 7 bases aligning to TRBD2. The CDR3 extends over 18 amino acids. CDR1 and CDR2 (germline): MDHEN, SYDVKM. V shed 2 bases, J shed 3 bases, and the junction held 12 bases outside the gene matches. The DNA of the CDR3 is TGTGCCAGCAGTTTAAGTTTGACTAGCCTCGGGGACACCGGGGAGCTGTTTTTT. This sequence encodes CASSLSLTSLGDTGELFF.

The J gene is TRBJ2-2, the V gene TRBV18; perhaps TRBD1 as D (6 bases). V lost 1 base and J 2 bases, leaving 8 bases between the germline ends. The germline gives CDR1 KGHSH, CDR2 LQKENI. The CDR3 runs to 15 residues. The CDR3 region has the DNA TGTGCCAGCTCACCACTACAGGGAAACACCGGGGAGCTGTTTTTT. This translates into CASSPLQGNTGELFF. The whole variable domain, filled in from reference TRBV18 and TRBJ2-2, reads NAGVMQNPRHLVRRRGQEARLRCSPMKGHSHVYWYRQLPEEGLKFMVYLQKENIIDESGMPKERFSAEFPKEGPSILRIQQVVRGDSAAYFCASSPLQGNTGELFFGEGSRLTVL.

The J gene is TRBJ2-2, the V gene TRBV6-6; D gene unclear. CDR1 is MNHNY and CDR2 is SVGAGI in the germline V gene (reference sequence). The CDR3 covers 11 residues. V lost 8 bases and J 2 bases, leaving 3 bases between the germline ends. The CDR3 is CASLNTGELFF. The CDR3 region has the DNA TGTGCCAGCCTTAACACCGGGGAGCTGTTTTTT.

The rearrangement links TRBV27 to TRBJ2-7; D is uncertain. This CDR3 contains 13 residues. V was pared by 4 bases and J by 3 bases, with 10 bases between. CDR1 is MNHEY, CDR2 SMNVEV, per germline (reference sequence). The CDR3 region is CASSSASVYEQYF. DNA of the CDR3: TGTGCCAGCAGTTCCGCTAGTGTCTACGAGCAGTACTTC.

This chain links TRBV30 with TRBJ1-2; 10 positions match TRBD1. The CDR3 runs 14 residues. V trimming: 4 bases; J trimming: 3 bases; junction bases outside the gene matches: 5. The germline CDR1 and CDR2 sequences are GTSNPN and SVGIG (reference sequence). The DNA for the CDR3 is TGTGCCTGGAATACCGGGACAGGGGACTATGGCTACACCTTC. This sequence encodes CAWNTGTGDYGYTF. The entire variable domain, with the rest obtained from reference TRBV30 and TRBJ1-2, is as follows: SQTIHQWPATLVQPVGSPLSLECTVEGTSNPNLYWYRQAAGRGLQLLFYSVGIGQISSEVPQNLSASRPQDRQFILSSKKLLLSDSGFYLCAWNTGTGDYGYTFGSGTRLTVV.

The CDR3 protein is CASSDRGMNTEAFF. Here the CDR3 DNA reads TGTGCCAGCAGTGATCGGGGAATGAACACTGAAGCTTTCTTT. The chain employs TRBV4-2 and TRBJ1-1; D remains unclear. V was clipped by 6 bases and J by 0 bases, with 11 bases between them. Germline V gene data show CDR1 as LGHNA and CDR2 as YNFKEQ. This CDR3 region has 14 residues.